A selection of T cell receptor beta chains follows, all from one sample in a study of blood T cells in healthy people across ages. TCRdb reanalysed the 5' RACE reads using MiXCR and keeps one entry per CDR3 protein. The data contain 800,000 to 1,000,000 distinct CDR3 sequences, about 44% of them singletons. Material: blood. The origin of the receptors is a man younger than 45 in good health. CDR3s include the opening cysteine and the closing phenylalanine or tryptophan. Fields, in order: J gene, V gene, CDR3 length, clone size, D gene, CDR3 protein, CDR3 DNA. The D gene is left open where the match is weak. Where a row states a size, it is once, few, many or the class of an expanded clone; other rows omit it.

J: TRBJ2-5
V: TRBV3-1
length: 16
size: .
D: TRBD2
CDR3: CASSQVMTSGQETQYF
DNA: TGTGCCAGCAGCCAAGTTATGACTAGCGGCCAAGAGACCCAGTACTTC

J: TRBJ1-1
V: TRBV4-1
length: 14
size: few
D: .
CDR3: CASSQEGLNTEAFF
DNA: TGTGCCAGCAGCCAAGAAGGGTTGAACACTGAAGCTTTCTTT

J: TRBJ1-2
V: TRBV7-2
length: 17
size: .
D: TRBD1
CDR3: CASSPYWAGGANYGYTF
DNA: TGTGCCAGCAGCCCATATTGGGCAGGGGGCGCCAACTATGGCTACACCTTC

J: TRBJ2-3
V: TRBV11-2
length: 18
size: many
D: TRBD2
CDR3: CASSSNGLAVTSTDTQYF
DNA: TGTGCCAGCAGCTCGAACGGACTAGCGGTAACTAGCACAGATACGCAGTATTTT

J: TRBJ2-5
V: TRBV12-3/TRBV12-4
length: 15
size: few
D: .
CDR3: CASSLGKGFEETQYF
DNA: TGTGCCAGCAGTTTAGGAAAGGGGTTCGAGGAGACCCAGTACTTC

J: TRBJ1-1
V: TRBV5-1
length: 16
size: .
D: .
CDR3: CASSLSAGRQNTEAFF
DNA: TGCGCCAGCAGCTTGTCGGCAGGGAGGCAGAACACTGAAGCTTTCTTT

J: TRBJ1-1
V: TRBV11-1
length: 14
size: .
D: TRBD1
CDR3: CASSQTGGRTEAFF
DNA: TGTGCCAGCAGCCAAACAGGGGGCAGGACTGAAGCTTTCTTT

J: TRBJ2-7
V: TRBV4-2
length: 15
size: .
D: .
CDR3: CASSQDKGSLSEQYF
DNA: TGTGCCAGCAGCCAAGATAAAGGGTCCCTATCCGAGCAGTACTTC

J: TRBJ2-3
V: TRBV9
length: 16
size: .
D: .
CDR3: CASSPRTSTSTDMQYF
DNA: TGTGCCAGCAGCCCCCGGACCTCGACAAGCACAGATATGCAGTATTTT

J: TRBJ2-7
V: TRBV7-2
length: 13
size: .
D: .
CDR3: CASTLGLTYEQYF
DNA: TGTGCCAGCACCTTAGGGTTGACGTACGAGCAGTACTTC

J: TRBJ2-7
V: TRBV6-5
length: 14
size: .
D: .
CDR3: CASSGPRSPYEQYF
DNA: TGTGCCAGCAGTGGTCCAAGGAGCCCCTACGAGCAGTACTTC

J: TRBJ2-7
V: TRBV6-2/TRBV6-3
length: 14
size: many
D: .
CDR3: CASSRTLNVDEQYF
DNA: TGTGCCAGCAGCCGAACTTTAAACGTCGACGAGCAGTACTTC

J: TRBJ2-2
V: TRBV3-1
length: 15
size: .
D: TRBD2
CDR3: CASSETSGGTGELFF
DNA: TGTGCCAGCAGCGAAACTAGCGGGGGCACCGGGGAGCTGTTTTTT

J: TRBJ2-7
V: TRBV27
length: 14
size: .
D: .
CDR3: CASSPRSSYNEQYF
DNA: TGTGCCAGCAGTCCCCGTAGCTCCTACAATGAGCAGTACTTC

J: TRBJ2-1
V: TRBV28
length: 16
size: .
D: .
CDR3: CASSLGQGGNQETQFF
DNA: TGTGCCAGCAGTTTGGGGCAGGGGGGAAACCAAGAGACCCAGTTCTTC

J: TRBJ2-6
V: TRBV5-5
length: 15
size: .
D: .
CDR3: CASSLDISGANVLTF
DNA: TGTGCCAGCAGCTTGGACATCTCTGGGGCCAACGTCCTGACTTTC

J: TRBJ1-5
V: TRBV18
length: 17
size: many
D: .
CDR3: CASSPYNAGYSNQPQHF
DNA: TGTGCCAGCTCACCATACAACGCCGGATATAGCAATCAGCCCCAGCATTTT

J: TRBJ2-2
V: TRBV7-9
length: 18
size: .
D: .
CDR3: CASSPAWYQNANTGELFF
DNA: TGTGCCAGCAGCCCAGCATGGTATCAGAACGCGAACACCGGGGAGCTGTTTTTT

J: TRBJ2-1
V: TRBV24-1
length: 16
size: .
D: TRBD1
CDR3: CATSDLDGQGSNEQFF
DNA: TGTGCCACCAGTGATTTGGATGGACAGGGGAGTAATGAGCAGTTCTTC

J: TRBJ2-3
V: TRBV29-1
length: 10
size: .
D: .
CDR3: CSVTRDTQYF
DNA: TGCAGCGTCACCCGAGATACGCAGTATTTT

J: TRBJ2-6
V: TRBV13
length: 16
size: .
D: .
CDR3: CASSLGLRLGANVLTF
DNA: TGTGCCAGCAGCTTAGGCCTTAGACTTGGGGCCAACGTCCTGACTTTC

J: TRBJ2-3
V: TRBV4-1
length: 15
size: .
D: .
CDR3: CASRGTYRGTDTQYF
DNA: TGCGCCAGCAGAGGGACCTACCGAGGAACAGATACGCAGTATTTT